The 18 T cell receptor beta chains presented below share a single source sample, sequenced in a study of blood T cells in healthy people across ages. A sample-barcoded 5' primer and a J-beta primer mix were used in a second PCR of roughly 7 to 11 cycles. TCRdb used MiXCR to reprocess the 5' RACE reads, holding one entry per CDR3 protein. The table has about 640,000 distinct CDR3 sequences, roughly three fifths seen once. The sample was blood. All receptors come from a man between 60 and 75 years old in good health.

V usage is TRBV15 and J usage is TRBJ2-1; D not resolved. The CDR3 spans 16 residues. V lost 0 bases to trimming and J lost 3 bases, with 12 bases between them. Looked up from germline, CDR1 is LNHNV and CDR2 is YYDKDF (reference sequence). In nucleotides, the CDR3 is TGTGCCACCAGCAGAGATCCTACAGTCCTCTACAATGAGCAGTTCTTC. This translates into CATSRDPTVLYNEQFF. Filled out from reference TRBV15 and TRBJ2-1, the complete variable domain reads DAMVIQNPRYQVTQFGKPVTLSCSQTLNHNVMYWYQQKSSQAPKLLFHYYDKDFNNEADTPDNFQSRRPNTSFCFLDIRSPGLGDTAMYLCATSRDPTVLYNEQFFGPGTRLTVL.

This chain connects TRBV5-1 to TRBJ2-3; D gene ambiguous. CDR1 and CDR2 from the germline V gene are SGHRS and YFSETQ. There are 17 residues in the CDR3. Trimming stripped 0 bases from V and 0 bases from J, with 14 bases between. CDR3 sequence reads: CASSLALTPSSTDTQYF. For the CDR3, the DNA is TGCGCCAGCAGCTTGGCCCTGACCCCTTCGAGCACAGATACGCAGTATTTT.

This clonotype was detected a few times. CDR3 sequence reads: CASSSRAGQGALRNQPQHF. The CDR3 DNA reads as TGTGCCAGCAGTTCCCGAGCAGGACAGGGGGCGTTGCGCAATCAGCCCCAGCATTTT. The rearrangement links TRBV6-2 or TRBV6-3 to TRBJ1-5; 11 nucleotides agree with TRBD1. Trimming at V came to 4 bases and at J to 2 bases, leaving 13 bases not matched to a gene. CDR3 length: 19 residues. Germline-derived CDR1 and CDR2 are MNHEY and SVGEGT.

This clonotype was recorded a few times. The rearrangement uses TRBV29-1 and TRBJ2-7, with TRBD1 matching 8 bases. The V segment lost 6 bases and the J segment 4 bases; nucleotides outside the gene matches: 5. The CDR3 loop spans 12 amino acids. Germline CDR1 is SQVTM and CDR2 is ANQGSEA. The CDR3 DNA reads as TGCAGCGTGGGACAGGTTAATTACGAGCAGTACTTC. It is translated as CSVGQVNYEQYF.

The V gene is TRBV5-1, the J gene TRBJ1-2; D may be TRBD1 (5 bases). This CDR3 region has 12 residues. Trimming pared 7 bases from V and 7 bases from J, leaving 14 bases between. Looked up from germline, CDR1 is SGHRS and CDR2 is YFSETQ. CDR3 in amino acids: CASGIQQGGYTF. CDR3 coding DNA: TGCGCCAGCGGTATTCAGCAGGGTGGCTACACCTTC.

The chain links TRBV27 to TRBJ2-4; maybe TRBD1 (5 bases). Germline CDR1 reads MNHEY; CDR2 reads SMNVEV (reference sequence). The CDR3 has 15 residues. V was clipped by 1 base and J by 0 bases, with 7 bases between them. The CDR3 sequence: CASSLFQGAKNIQYF. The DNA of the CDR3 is TGTGCCAGCAGTTTATTCCAGGGAGCCAAAAACATTCAGTACTTC.

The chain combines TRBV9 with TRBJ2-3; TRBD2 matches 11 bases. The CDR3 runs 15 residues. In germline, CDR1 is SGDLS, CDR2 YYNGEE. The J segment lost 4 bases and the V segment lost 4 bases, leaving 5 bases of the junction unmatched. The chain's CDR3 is CASSRLAGRADTQYF. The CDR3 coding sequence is TGTGCCAGCAGCCGACTAGCGGGGAGGGCAGATACGCAGTATTTT.

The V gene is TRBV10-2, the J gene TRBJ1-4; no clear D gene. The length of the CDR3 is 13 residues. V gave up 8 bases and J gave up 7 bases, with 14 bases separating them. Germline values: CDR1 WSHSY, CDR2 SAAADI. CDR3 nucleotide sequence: TGCGCCAGCCGGGAGGAAGATACTGAAAAACTGTTTTTT. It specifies CASREEDTEKLFF.

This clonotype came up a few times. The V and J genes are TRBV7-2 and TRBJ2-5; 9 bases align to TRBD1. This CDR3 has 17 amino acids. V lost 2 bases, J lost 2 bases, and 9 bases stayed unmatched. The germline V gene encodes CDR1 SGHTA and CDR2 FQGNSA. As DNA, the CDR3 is TGTGCCAGCAGCTTAAGTGTCCCGGGACAGGGTCAAGAGACCCAGTACTTC. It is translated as CASSLSVPGQGQETQYF.

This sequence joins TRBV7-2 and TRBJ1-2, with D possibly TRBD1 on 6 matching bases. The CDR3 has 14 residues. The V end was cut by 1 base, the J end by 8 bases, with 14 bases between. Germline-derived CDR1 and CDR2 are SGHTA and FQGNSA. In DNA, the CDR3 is TGTGCCAGCAGCTTAGGTTTACAGGGCGGGGGCTACACCTTC. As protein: CASSLGLQGGGYTF.

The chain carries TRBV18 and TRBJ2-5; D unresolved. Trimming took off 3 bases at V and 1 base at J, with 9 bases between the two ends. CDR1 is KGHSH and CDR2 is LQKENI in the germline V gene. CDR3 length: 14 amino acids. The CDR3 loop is CASSPPGSQETQYF. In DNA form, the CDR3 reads TGTGCCAGCTCACCCCCGGGCAGCCAAGAGACCCAGTACTTC.

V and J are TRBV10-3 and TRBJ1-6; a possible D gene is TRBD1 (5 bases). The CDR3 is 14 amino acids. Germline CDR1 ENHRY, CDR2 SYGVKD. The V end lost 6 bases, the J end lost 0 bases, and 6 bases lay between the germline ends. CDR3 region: CAIRRGSYNSPLHF. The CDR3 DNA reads TGTGCCATCAGGAGGGGCTCCTATAATTCACCCCTCCACTTT.

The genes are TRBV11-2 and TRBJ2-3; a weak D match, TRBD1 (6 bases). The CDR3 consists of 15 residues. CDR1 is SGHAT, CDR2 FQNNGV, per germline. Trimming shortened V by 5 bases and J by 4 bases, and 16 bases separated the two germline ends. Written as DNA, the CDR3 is TGTGCCAGCAGCCAGGGGCAGGGAGTTTCAGATACGCAGTATTTT. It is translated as CASSQGQGVSDTQYF.

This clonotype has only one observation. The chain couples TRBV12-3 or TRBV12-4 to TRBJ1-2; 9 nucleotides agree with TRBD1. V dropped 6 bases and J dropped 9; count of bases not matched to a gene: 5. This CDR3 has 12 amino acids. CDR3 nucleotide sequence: TGTGCCAGCAGCTACGGGACAGGGAGCTACACCTTC. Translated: CASSYGTGSYTF.

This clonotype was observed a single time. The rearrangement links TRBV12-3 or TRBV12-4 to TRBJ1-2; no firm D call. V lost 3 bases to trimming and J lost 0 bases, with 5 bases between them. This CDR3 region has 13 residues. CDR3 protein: CASSFATNYGYTF. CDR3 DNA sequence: TGTGCCAGCAGTTTTGCAACTAACTATGGCTACACCTTC.

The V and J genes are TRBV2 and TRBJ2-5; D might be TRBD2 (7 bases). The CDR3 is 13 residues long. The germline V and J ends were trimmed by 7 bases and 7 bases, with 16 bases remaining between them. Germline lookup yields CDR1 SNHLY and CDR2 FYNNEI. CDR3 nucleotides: TGTGCCAGCACCGGGGAGGGGGTGGGGACCCAGTACTTC. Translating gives CASTGEGVGTQYF. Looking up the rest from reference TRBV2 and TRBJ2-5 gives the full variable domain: EPEVTQTPSHQVTQMGQEVILRCVPISNHLYFYWYRQILGQKVEFLVSFYNNEISEKSEIFDDQFSVERPDGSNFTLKIRSTKLEDSAMYFCASTGEGVGTQYFGPGTRLLVL.

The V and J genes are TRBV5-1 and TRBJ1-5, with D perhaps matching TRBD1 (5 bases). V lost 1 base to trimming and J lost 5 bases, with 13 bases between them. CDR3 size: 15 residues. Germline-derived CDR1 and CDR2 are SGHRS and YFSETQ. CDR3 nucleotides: TGCGCCAGCAGCTTGAACGGACACTTGGATCAGCCCCAGCATTTT. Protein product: CASSLNGHLDQPQHF.

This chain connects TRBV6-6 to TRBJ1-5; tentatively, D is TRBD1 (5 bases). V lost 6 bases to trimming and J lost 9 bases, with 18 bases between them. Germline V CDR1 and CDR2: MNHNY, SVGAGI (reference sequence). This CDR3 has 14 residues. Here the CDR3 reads CASSPRGAPGPQHF. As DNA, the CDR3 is TGTGCCAGCAGCCCCCGAGGGGCACCCGGGCCCCAGCATTTT.